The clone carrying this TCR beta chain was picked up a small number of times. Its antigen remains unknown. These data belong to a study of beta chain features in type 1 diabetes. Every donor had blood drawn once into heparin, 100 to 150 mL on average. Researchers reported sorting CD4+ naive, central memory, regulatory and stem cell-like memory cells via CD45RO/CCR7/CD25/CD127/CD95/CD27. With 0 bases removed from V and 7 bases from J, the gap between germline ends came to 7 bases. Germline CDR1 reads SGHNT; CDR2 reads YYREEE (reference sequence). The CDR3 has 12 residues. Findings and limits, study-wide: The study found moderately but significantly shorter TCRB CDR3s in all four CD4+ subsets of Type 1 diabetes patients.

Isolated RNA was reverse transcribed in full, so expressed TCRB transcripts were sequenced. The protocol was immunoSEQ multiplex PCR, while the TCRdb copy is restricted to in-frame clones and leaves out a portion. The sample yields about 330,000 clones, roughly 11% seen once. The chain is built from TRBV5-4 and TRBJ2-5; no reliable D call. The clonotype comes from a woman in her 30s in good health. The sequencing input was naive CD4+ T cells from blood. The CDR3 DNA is TGTGCCAGCAGCTTGGTAGTCGGGACCCAGTACTTC. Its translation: CASSLVVGTQYF.